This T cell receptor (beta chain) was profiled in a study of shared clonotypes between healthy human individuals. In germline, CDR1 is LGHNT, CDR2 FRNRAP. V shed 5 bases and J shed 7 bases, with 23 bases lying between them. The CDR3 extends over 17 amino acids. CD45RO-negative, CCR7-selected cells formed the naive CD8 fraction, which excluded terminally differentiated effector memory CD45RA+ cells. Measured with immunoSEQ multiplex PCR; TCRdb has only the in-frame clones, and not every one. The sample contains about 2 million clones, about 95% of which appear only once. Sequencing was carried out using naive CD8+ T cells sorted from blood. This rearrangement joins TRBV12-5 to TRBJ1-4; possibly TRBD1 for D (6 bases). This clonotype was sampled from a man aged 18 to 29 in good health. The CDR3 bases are TGTGCTAGTGGTCCGGGGACACCCCTCGCCGGCGGTGAAAAACTGTTTTTT. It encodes CASGPGTPLAGGEKLFF. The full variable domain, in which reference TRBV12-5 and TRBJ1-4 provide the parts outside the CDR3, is DARVTQTPRHKVTEMGQEVTMRCQPILGHNTVFWYRQTMMQGLELLAYFRNRAPLDDSGMPKDRFSAEMPDATLATLKIQPSEPRDSAVYFCASGPGTPLAGGEKLFFGSGTQLSVL.